The clone carrying this T cell receptor beta chain occurred a few times. Its antigen remains unknown. The protocol was immunoSEQ multiplex PCR, while the TCRdb copy is restricted to in-frame clones and leaves out a portion. The repertoire consists of 120,000 to 150,000 clones, with 80% to 95% occurring once and the leading ten covering more than 1.5%. The sample is drawn from a study of CD4+ T cells in melanoma. Germline CDR1 SGHVS, CDR2 FQNEAQ. Trimming cost V 2 bases and J 1 base, with 11 bases left between them. The CDR3 is 15 amino acids. Study-level results: Reportedly, melanoma neoantigen-specific CD4+ T cells showed varied differentiation states. CD8+ T cell, macrophage and B cell function reportedly correlated with neoantigen-specific CD4+ T cells.

The TCR sequence derives from a human donor with melanoma. The rearrangement links TRBV7-8 to TRBJ1-1, with TRBD1 as a possible D gene (6 bases). The chain's CDR3 is CASSLWGGSNTEAFF. In nucleotides, the CDR3 is TGTGCCAGCAGCTTATGGGGGGGCTCGAACACTGAAGCTTTCTTT.